The text below deals with one T cell receptor (beta chain). Antigen unknown. From blood CD8+ and CD4+ T cells, the TCR beta chain was sequenced. V gave up 2 bases and J gave up 8 bases; unmatched junction bases: 7. Germline-derived CDR1 and CDR2 are MGHRA and YSYEKL. The CDR3 length is 15 residues. The source of the sample is a study of CD8 T cells in Susac syndrome. Findings and caveats of the study: The authors acknowledged that their TCR sequencing and HLA analysis involved a relatively small number of individuals.

Roughly 0.45 to 1 ug RNA was reverse transcribed with random hexamers. MiXCR, run by TCRdb on the immunoSEQ multiplex PCR reads, gives a single entry per CDR3 protein. The table has 50,000 or so distinct CDR3 sequences, 92% seen once. Sequenced sample: CD8+ T cells from PBMCs. The V and J genes are TRBV4-1 and TRBJ1-4; 8 bases align to TRBD1. This TCR was recovered from a human donor in good health. Here the CDR3 DNA reads TGCGCCAGCAGCCAACTCCAGGGGGCAGGAGAAAAACTGTTTTTT. Its translation: CASSQLQGAGEKLFF.